These 23 T cell receptor beta chains came from one sample sequenced in a study of cytomegalovirus exposure and HLA in healthy donors. Primers for the PCR totalled 60 Vbeta and 13 Jbeta. Sequencing was performed with immunoSEQ multiplex PCR; in TCRdb, only in-frame clones are kept and a portion is missing. The sample holds roughly 160,000 clones; approximately 80% are singletons and the top ten take about 3.8%. Sequenced material: PBMCs. These receptors came from a man aged 25-45 years in good health and CMV-seropositive.

V and J are TRBV5-5 and TRBJ1-2; 10 positions agree with TRBD1. The germline gives CDR1 SGHKS, CDR2 YYEKEE (reference sequence). CDR3 length: 15 amino acids. V was pared by 4 bases and J by 3 bases, with 6 bases of the junction left unmatched. CDR3 coding DNA: TGTGCCAGCAGCGCACCAGGACAGGGGGACTATGGCTACACCTTC. It codes for CASSAPGQGDYGYTF. The full variable domain, in which reference TRBV5-5 and TRBJ1-2 provide the parts outside the CDR3, is DAGVTQSPTHLIKTRGQQVTLRCSPISGHKSVSWYQQVLGQGPQFIFQYYEKEERGRGNFPDRFSARQFPNYSSELNVNALLLGDSALYLCASSAPGQGDYGYTFGSGTRLTVV.

This clone has just a few counts. V usage is TRBV6-5 and J usage is TRBJ2-5; 7 nucleotides align to TRBD1. V lost 5 bases, J lost 5 bases, and 5 bases stayed unmatched. The V gene's germline CDR1 is MNHEY and CDR2 SVGAGI. CDR3 size: 13 residues. The CDR3 spells CASSVTGVETQYF. The CDR3, as DNA: TGTGCCAGCAGTGTTACAGGGGTGGAGACCCAGTACTTC.

This chain joins TRBV6-4 and TRBJ2-1, with a tentative D call TRBD1 (7 bases). From germline, CDR1 is MRHNA and CDR2 SNTAGT. Trimming removed 4 bases from V and 12 bases from J, with 19 bases in between. The CDR3 has 14 residues. The CDR3 reads CASSAGGQPTGQFF. The CDR3 coding sequence is TGTGCCAGCAGTGCCGGGGGACAGCCCACCGGGCAGTTCTTC.

This chain uses TRBV5-1 with TRBJ2-3; 10 nucleotides line up with TRBD2. After removal of 3 bases from V and 6 bases from J, the junction contained 4 bases not matched to a gene. CDR1 is SGHRS and CDR2 is YFSETQ in the germline V gene. The CDR3 length is 14 residues. The DNA of the CDR3 is TGCGCCAGCAGCTGGACTAGCGGCTGGGATACGCAGTATTTT. Translated, it gives CASSWTSGWDTQYF.

The V call is TRBV4-1, the J call TRBJ2-1, with TRBD1 identical over 8 bases. Germline V gene data show CDR1 as MGHRA and CDR2 as YSYEKL. The trim removed 4 bases at V and 6 bases at J, leaving 8 bases unmatched. The CDR3 length is 15 residues. CDR3 residues: CASSPGQGPSNEQFF. The CDR3 nucleotides are TGCGCCAGCAGCCCCGGACAGGGCCCCTCCAATGAGCAGTTCTTC.

The rearrangement links TRBV28 to TRBJ1-5; maybe TRBD1 (5 bases). This CDR3 comprises 14 residues. Per germline, CDR1 MDHEN and CDR2 SYDVKM. V was cut by 7 bases and J by 3 bases, with 13 bases left in between. The CDR3 DNA follows: TGTGCCAGCACCCGCGGGGGAACCAATCAGCCCCAGCATTTT. It translates to CASTRGGTNQPQHF.

In the case of this clone: Other DNA sequences of this sample code for an identical CDR3. This chain uses TRBV18 with TRBJ1-1; D not resolved. The CDR3 has 14 amino acids. Germline V gene data show CDR1 as KGHSH and CDR2 as LQKENI. The V end was cut by 2 bases, the J end by 0 bases, with 7 bases between. CDR3 nucleotides: TGTGCCAGCTCACCAGGTCAGATGAACACTGAAGCTTTCTTT. Protein product: CASSPGQMNTEAFF.

J is TRBJ2-7 and V is TRBV7-9; 7 nucleotides align to TRBD1. Germline-derived CDR1 and CDR2 are SEHNR and FQNEAQ (reference sequence). V gave up 4 bases and J gave up 5 bases; unmatched junction bases: 8. The CDR3 consists of 14 residues. CDR3 amino acids: CASSSRDSLHEQYF. CDR3 coding DNA: TGTGCCAGCAGCTCCCGGGACAGCCTCCACGAGCAGTACTTC.

The V gene is TRBV7-3, the J gene TRBJ2-1; TRBD1 is a possible D gene (6 bases). Trimming pared 5 bases from V and 0 bases from J, leaving 11 bases between. The CDR3 is 15 residues long. Germline CDR1 is SGHTA and CDR2 is FQGTGA. For the CDR3, the DNA is TGTGCCAGCAGCGTCGGACAGACCTCCTACAATGAGCAGTTCTTC. Amino acid sequence: CASSVGQTSYNEQFF.

This clone showed up just once. The chain combines TRBV6-1 with TRBJ2-2, with D tentatively TRBD2 (6 bases). Germline V lookup: CDR1 MNHNS, CDR2 SASEGT. The CDR3 covers 14 residues. Deletions cut 6 bases from V and 3 bases from J, with 11 bases between. The CDR3 here is CASRLAKYTGELFF. The CDR3 DNA is TGTGCCAGCAGGCTAGCGAAGTACACCGGGGAGCTGTTTTTT.

The genes are TRBV28 and TRBJ1-5; 10 bases line up with TRBD1. Looked up from germline, CDR1 is MDHEN and CDR2 is SYDVKM. This CDR3 comprises 15 residues. With 9 bases clipped from V and 0 bases from J, the junction kept 5 bases outside the gene matches. Here the CDR3 DNA reads TGTGCCAGTGGACAGGGGGGAAATAGCAATCAGCCCCAGCATTTT. Amino acid sequence: CASGQGGNSNQPQHF.

V gene TRBV4-1 combines with J gene TRBJ2-5; D unclear. V was shortened by 0 bases and J by 6 bases, with 5 bases between the two germline ends. This CDR3 comprises 12 residues. Looked up from germline, CDR1 is MGHRA and CDR2 is YSYEKL. The CDR3 DNA reads TGCGCCAGCAGCCAAGATTTCAAGACCCAGTACTTC. It specifies CASSQDFKTQYF.

The chain employs TRBV9 and TRBJ2-7, with 8 bases lining up with TRBD1. Germline V gives CDR1 SGDLS, CDR2 YYNGEE. This CDR3 has 16 residues. J lost 2 bases, V lost 6 bases, and 13 bases had no gene match. Here the CDR3 DNA reads TGTGCCAGCACCCACCCGGACAGGGAGCAGGCCTACGAGCAGTACTTC. Its translation: CASTHPDREQAYEQYF.

The chain is built from TRBV4-1 and TRBJ2-3, with 10 bases lining up with TRBD1. This CDR3 region has 15 residues. V lost 4 bases to trimming and J lost 4 bases; unmatched junction nucleotides: 5. Looked up from germline, CDR1 is MGHRA and CDR2 is YSYEKL. CDR3 region: CASSRGQGTADTQYF. The DNA of the CDR3 is TGCGCCAGCAGCCGGGGACAGGGGACTGCAGATACGCAGTATTTT.

V usage is TRBV5-1 and J usage is TRBJ1-1, with 7 bases fitting TRBD1. The CDR3 runs to 13 residues. After removal of 3 bases from V and 5 bases from J, the junction contained 4 bases not matched to a gene. CDR1 is SGHRS, CDR2 YFSETQ, per germline. CDR3 residues: CASSSGQATEAFF. DNA for the CDR3: TGCGCCAGCAGCTCTGGACAGGCTACTGAAGCTTTCTTT.

Comment on this clone: One junction end disagrees with the germline gene, perhaps due to a read error. The chain recombines TRBV28 with TRBJ2-7; 7 bases are a match to TRBD1. Germline assignment: CDR1 MDHEN and CDR2 SYDVKM. CDR3 length equals 14 residues. The CDR3 region has the DNA TGTGCCAGCAAGTCCGACAGGGTATCCTCCGAGCAGTACTTC. Translation gives CASKSDRVSSEQYF.

The chain links TRBV10-3 to TRBJ2-5, with TRBD1 matching over 8 bases. Germline values: CDR1 ENHRY, CDR2 SYGVKD. This CDR3 spans 14 amino acids. J was trimmed by 3 bases and V by 7 bases; bases with no gene match: 7. The CDR3 nucleotides read TGTGCCATCAAGACGGACAGGGCGGAAGAGACCCAGTACTTC. Translated: CAIKTDRAEETQYF.

The sample holds one count of this clone. The chain employs TRBV6-5 and TRBJ1-4; D is perhaps TRBD1 (5 bases). With 4 bases removed from V and 2 bases from J, the gap between germline ends came to 14 bases. This CDR3 region has 16 residues. Germline V lookup: CDR1 MNHEY, CDR2 SVGAGI. CDR3 DNA: TGTGCCAGCAGTTCAGAATGGGGGGACACTAATGAAAAACTGTTTTTT. Its protein is CASSSEWGDTNEKLFF.

This rearrangement joins TRBV5-1 to TRBJ2-1; 8 nucleotides agree with TRBD1. This CDR3 has 15 residues. The germline gives CDR1 SGHRS, CDR2 YFSETQ. Trimming at V came to 4 bases and at J to 0 bases, leaving 3 bases not matched to a gene. The CDR3 nucleotides are TGCGCCAGCAGCGGACAGGGCTACTCCTACAATGAGCAGTTCTTC. Translated, it gives CASSGQGYSYNEQFF.

The chain recombines TRBV6-6 with TRBJ2-7; tentatively, D is TRBD1 (6 bases). Germline V gene lookup returns CDR1 MNHNY and CDR2 SVGAGI (reference sequence). Trimming stripped 5 bases from V and 0 bases from J, with 11 bases between. The CDR3 length is 14 residues. The CDR3 DNA reads as TGTGCCAGCAGTGGACAGATGAGCTCCTACGAGCAGTACTTC. This sequence encodes CASSGQMSSYEQYF.

The sample holds one count of this clone. The chain carries TRBV6-5 and TRBJ2-3; D is perhaps TRBD1 (5 bases). This CDR3 has 14 amino acids. Deletions cut 7 bases from V and 0 bases from J, with 11 bases between. Germline V CDR1 and CDR2: MNHEY, SVGAGI. This CDR3 reads CASTNRPSTDTQYF. CDR3 bases: TGTGCCAGCACCAACAGGCCTAGCACAGATACGCAGTATTTT.

This chain connects TRBV6-1 to TRBJ1-5; TRBD1 is a possible D gene (6 bases). The V gene's germline CDR1 is MNHNS and CDR2 SASEGT. CDR3 length equals 15 residues. Trimming took off 1 base at V and 6 bases at J, with 13 bases between the two ends. The CDR3 bases are TGTGCCAGCAGTGAAGACAGGGTTGGAGGTCAGCCCCAGCATTTT. Translating it yields CASSEDRVGGQPQHF.

This clone was found once. The genes are TRBV9 and TRBJ2-3; 11 nucleotides match TRBD2. The CDR3 totals 15 residues. Germline V gene lookup returns CDR1 SGDLS and CDR2 YYNGEE. Trimming cost V 3 bases and J 5 bases; bases outside gene matches: 5. The CDR3 DNA sequence: TGTGCCAGCAGCGCCCGACTAGCGGGATTAGATACGCAGTATTTT. This gives the protein CASSARLAGLDTQYF.